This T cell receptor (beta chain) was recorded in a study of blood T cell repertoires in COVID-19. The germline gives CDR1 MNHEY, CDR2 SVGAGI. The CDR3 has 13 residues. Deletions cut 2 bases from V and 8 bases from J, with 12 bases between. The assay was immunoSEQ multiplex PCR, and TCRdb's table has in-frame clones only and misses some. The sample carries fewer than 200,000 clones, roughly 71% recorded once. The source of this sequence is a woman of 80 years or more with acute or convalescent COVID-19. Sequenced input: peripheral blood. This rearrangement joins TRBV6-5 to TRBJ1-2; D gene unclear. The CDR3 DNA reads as TGTGCCAGCAGTTACGAGGGTGTTGGAGGCTACACCTTC. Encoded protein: CASSYEGVGGYTF.